The entry that follows covers one T cell receptor (beta chain) sequence. The data originate from a study of T cell changes during pregnancy in multiple sclerosis. Sequencing used immunoSEQ multiplex PCR; TCRdb keeps in-frame clones, though not all of them. The sample shows approximately 50,000 clones, roughly 95% of them seen only once. This CDR3 is built from 13 residues. V lost 3 bases, J lost 5 bases, and 8 bases lay in between. Germline lookup yields CDR1 SGHTA and CDR2 FQGNSA. The sample in question was CD4+ T cells from peripheral blood mononuclear cells, obtained in the third trimester of pregnancy. This sequence was found in a female donor with multiple sclerosis, enrolled in a pregnancy study. This sequence joins TRBV7-2 and TRBJ1-5; D is unclear. CDR3 loop: CASSFLVDQPQHF. The CDR3 coding sequence is TGTGCCAGCAGCTTCCTAGTCGATCAGCCCCAGCATTTT.